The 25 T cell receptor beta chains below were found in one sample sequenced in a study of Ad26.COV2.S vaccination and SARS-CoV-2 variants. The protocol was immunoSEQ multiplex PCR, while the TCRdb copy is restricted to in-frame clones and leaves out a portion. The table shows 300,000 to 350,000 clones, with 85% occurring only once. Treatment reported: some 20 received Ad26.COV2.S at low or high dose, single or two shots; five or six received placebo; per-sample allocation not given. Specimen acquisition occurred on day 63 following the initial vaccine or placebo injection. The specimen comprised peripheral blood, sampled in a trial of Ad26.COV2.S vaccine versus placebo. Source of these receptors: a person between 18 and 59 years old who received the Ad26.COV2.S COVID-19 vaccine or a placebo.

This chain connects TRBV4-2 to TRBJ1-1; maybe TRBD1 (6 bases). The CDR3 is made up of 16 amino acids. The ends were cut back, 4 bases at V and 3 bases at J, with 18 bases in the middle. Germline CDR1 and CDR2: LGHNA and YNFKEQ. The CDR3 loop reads CASSPTQGGGYTEAFF. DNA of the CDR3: TGTGCCAGCAGCCCGACTCAAGGCGGGGGCTACACTGAAGCTTTCTTT.

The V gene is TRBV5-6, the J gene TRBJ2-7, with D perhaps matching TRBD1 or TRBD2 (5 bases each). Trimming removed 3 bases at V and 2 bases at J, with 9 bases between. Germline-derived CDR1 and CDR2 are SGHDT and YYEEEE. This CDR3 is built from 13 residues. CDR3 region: CASSWGRTYEQYF. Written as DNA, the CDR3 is TGTGCCAGCAGCTGGGGACGGACCTACGAGCAGTACTTC.

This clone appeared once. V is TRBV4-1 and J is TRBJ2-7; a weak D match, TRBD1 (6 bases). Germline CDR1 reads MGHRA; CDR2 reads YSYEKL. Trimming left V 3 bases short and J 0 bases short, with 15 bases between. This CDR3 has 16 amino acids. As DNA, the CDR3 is TGCGCCAGCAGCCACGCTCTCCGGGACAACTCCTACGAGCAGTACTTC. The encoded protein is CASSHALRDNSYEQYF.

The CDR3 DNA reads TGTGCCAGCAGTGAAGCTACAGACAGGGCGAACACTGAAGCTTTCTTT. It codes for CASSEATDRANTEAFF. This sequence joins TRBV2 and TRBJ1-1; 7 positions agree with TRBD1. The germline V gene encodes CDR1 SNHLY and CDR2 FYNNEI. V was clipped by 0 bases and J by 1 base; unmatched bases: 5. This CDR3 comprises 16 residues.

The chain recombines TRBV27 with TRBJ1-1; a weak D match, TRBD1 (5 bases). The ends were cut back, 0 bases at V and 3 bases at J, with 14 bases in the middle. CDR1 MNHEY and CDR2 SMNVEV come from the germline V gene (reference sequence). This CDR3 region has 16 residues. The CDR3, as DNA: TGTGCCAGCAGTTTATCTACAGGAGGGTATTACACTGAAGCTTTCTTT. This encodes CASSLSTGGYYTEAFF.

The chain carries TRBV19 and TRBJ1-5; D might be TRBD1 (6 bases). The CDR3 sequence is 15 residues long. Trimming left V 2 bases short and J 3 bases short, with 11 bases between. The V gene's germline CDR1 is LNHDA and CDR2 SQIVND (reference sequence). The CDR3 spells CASSIRGAPNQPQHF. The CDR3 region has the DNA TGTGCCAGTAGTATACGGGGGGCCCCCAATCAGCCCCAGCATTTT.

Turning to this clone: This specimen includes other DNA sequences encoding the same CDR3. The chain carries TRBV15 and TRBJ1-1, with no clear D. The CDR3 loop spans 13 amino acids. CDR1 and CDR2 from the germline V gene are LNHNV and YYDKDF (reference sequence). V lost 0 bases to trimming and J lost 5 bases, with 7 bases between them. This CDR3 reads CATSRDRGTEAFF. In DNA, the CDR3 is TGTGCCACCAGCAGAGATCGGGGTACTGAAGCTTTCTTT.

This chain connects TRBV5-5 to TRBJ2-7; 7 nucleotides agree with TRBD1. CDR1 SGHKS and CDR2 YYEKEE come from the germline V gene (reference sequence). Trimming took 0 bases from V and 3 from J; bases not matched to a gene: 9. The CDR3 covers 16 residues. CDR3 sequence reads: CASSLAVGGLFYEQYF. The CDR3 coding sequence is TGTGCCAGCAGCTTGGCCGTAGGGGGCCTTTTCTACGAGCAGTACTTC.

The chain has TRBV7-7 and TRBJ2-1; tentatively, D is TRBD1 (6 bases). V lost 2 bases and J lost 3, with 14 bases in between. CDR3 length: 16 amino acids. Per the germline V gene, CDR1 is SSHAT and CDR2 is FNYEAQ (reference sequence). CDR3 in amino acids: CASSLTPTGNYNEQFF. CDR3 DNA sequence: TGTGCCAGCAGCTTAACCCCAACAGGGAACTACAATGAGCAGTTCTTC.

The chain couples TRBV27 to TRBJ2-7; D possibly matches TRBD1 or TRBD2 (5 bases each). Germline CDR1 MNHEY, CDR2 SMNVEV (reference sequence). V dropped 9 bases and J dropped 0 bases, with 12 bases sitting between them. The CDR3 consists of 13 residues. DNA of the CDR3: TGTGCCAGTCGAGGGGTGAGCTCCTACGAGCAGTACTTC. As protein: CASRGVSSYEQYF.

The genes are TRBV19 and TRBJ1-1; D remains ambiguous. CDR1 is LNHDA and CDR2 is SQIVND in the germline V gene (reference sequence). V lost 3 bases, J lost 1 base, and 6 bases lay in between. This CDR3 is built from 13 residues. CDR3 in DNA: TGTGCCAGTAGTATCGTCCCGAACACTGAAGCTTTCTTT. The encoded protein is CASSIVPNTEAFF.

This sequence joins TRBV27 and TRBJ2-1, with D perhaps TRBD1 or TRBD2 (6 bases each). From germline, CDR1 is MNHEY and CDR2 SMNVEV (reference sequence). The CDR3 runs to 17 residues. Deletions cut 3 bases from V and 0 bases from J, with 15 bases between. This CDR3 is CASSLRGDTLSYNEQFF. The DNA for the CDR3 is TGTGCCAGCAGTTTGAGGGGGGACACACTCTCCTACAATGAGCAGTTCTTC.

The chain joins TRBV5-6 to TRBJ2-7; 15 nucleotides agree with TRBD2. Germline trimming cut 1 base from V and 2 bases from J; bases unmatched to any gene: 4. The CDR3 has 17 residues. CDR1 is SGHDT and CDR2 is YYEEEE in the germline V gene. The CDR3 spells CASSLRGTSGGPYEQYF. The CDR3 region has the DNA TGTGCCAGCAGCTTGCGTGGGACTAGCGGGGGGCCCTACGAGCAGTACTTC.

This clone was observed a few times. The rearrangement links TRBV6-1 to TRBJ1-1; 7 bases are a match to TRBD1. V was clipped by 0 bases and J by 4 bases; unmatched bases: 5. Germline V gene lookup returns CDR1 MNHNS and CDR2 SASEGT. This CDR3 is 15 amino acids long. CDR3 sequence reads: CASSEAGRGGTEAFF. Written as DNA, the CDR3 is TGTGCCAGCAGTGAAGCGGGCAGGGGGGGCACTGAAGCTTTCTTT.

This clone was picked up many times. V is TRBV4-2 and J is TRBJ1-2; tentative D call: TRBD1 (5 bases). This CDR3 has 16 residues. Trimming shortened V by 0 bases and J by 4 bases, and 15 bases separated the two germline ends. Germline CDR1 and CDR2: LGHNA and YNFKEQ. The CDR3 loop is CASSQDIGGARYGYTF. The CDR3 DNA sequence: TGTGCCAGCAGCCAAGATATAGGCGGGGCGCGCTATGGCTACACCTTC.

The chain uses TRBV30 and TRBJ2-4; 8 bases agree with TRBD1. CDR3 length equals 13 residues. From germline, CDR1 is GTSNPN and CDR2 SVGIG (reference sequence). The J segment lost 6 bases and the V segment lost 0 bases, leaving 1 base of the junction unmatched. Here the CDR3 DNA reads TGTGCCTGGAGTGTCACAGGGGGAAACATTCAGTACTTC. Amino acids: CAWSVTGGNIQYF.

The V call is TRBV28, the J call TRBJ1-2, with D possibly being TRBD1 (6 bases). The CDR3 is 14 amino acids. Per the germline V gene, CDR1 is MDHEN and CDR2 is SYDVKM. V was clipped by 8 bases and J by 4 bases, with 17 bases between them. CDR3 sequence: CASFGRGRGYGYTF. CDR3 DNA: TGTGCCAGCTTCGGCAGGGGCAGAGGCTATGGCTACACCTTC.

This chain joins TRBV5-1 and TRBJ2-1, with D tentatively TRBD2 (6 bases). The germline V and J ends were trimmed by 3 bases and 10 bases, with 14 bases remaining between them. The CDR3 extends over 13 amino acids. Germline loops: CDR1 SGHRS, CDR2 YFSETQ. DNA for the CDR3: TGCGCCAGCAGCTCCCGCGGAAGCGGGGAGCAGTTCTTC. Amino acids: CASSSRGSGEQFF.

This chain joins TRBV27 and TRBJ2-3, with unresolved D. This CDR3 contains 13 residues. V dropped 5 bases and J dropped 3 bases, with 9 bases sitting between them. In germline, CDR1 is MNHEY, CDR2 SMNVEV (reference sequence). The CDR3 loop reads CASSPPGTDTQYF. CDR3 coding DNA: TGTGCCAGCAGTCCTCCTGGAACAGATACGCAGTATTTT.

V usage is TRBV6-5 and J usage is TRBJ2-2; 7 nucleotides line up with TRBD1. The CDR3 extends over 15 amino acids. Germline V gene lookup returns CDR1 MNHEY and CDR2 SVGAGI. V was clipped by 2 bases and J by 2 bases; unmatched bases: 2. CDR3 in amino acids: CASSYGQVNTGELFF. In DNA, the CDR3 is TGTGCCAGCAGTTACGGACAGGTCAACACCGGGGAGCTGTTTTTT.

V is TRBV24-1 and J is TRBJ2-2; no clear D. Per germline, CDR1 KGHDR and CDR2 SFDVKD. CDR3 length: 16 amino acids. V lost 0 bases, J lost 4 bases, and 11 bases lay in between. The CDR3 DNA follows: TGTGCCACCAGTGATTTGGGGCACTCGGGCACCGGGGAGCTGTTTTTT. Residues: CATSDLGHSGTGELFF.

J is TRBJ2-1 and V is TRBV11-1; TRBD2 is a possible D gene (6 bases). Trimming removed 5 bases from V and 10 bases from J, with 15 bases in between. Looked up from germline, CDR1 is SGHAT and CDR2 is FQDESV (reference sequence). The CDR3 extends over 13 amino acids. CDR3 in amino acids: CASSTQPSAEQFF. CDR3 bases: TGTGCCAGCAGCACCCAACCTAGCGCCGAGCAGTTCTTC. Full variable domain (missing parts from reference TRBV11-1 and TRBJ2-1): EAEVAQSPRYKITEKSQAVAFWCDPISGHATLYWYRQILGQGPELLVQFQDESVVDDSQLPKDRFSAERLKGVDSTLKIQPAELGDSAMYLCASSTQPSAEQFFGPGTRLTVL.

The CDR3 DNA follows: TGTGCCAGTTGGGACAGATCCTACGAGCAGTACTTC. Amino acid sequence: CASWDRSYEQYF. The genes are TRBV10-3 and TRBJ2-7; 7 nucleotides line up with TRBD1. The germline V gene encodes CDR1 ENHRY and CDR2 SYGVKD. Germline trimming cut 10 bases from V and 1 base from J; bases unmatched to any gene: 4. This CDR3 comprises 12 residues.

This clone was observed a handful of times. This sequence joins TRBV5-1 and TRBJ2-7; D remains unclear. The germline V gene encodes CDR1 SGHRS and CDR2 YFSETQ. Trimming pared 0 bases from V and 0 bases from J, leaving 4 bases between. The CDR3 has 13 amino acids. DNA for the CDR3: TGCGCCAGCAGCTTGGGTAGCTCCTACGAGCAGTACTTC. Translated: CASSLGSSYEQYF. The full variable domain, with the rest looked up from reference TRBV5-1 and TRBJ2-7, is KAGVTQTPRYLIKTRGQQVTLSCSPISGHRSVSWYQQTPGQGLQFLFEYFSETQRNKGNFPGRFSGRQFSNSRSEMNVSTLELGDSALYLCASSLGSSYEQYFGPGTRLTVT.

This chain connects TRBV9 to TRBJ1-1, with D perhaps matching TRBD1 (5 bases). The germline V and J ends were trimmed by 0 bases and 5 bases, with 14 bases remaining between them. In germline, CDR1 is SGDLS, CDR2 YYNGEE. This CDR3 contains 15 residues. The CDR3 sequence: CASSVAYGAGTEAFF. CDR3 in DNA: TGTGCCAGCAGCGTAGCCTATGGGGCAGGGACTGAAGCTTTCTTT. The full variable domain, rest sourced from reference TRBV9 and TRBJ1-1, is DSGVTQTPKHLITATGQRVTLRCSPRSGDLSVYWYQQSLDQGLQFLIQYYNGEERAKGNILERFSAQQFPDLHSELNLSSLELGDSALYFCASSVAYGAGTEAFFGQGTRLTVV.